These T cell receptor beta chains were read from a single sample in a study of post-analysis software for immune sequencing data. TCRdb re-derived calls from the PCR reads in MiXCR, one entry per CDR3 protein. The table shows 600,000 to 700,000 distinct CDR3 sequences, with approximately 60% occurring only once. Material: blood. These receptors were collected from a girl aged 2 to 9 with multiple sclerosis. The CDR3 runs from the conserved cysteine through the conserved F or W. The D gene is left open where the match is weak. Rows give clone size only sometimes, using once, few, many, or a class for an expanded clone.

D: -
J: TRBJ1-2
size: -
V: TRBV12-3/TRBV12-4
DNA: TGTGCCAGCAACACCCGGGCTTTAGGGGGCTACACCTTC
CDR3: CASNTRALGGYTF

D: -
J: TRBJ2-2
size: -
V: TRBV6-5
DNA: TGTGCCAGCAGTTATAAAGTTTTACGCCGGGAGCTGTTTTTT
CDR3: CASSYKVLRRELFF

D: -
J: TRBJ2-2
size: -
V: TRBV7-9
DNA: TGTGCCAGCAGCTTGGGGCCCCGGGAGCTGTTTTTT
CDR3: CASSLGPRELFF

D: TRBD2
J: TRBJ2-1
size: -
V: TRBV27
DNA: TGTGCCAGCAGTTTTGGTACTAGCGGGATCTCCTACAATGAGCAGTTCTTC
CDR3: CASSFGTSGISYNEQFF

D: TRBD1
J: TRBJ2-7
size: -
V: TRBV20-1
DNA: TGCAGTGCTAGGGACAGGGCGGTCGCCTACGAGCAGTACTTC
CDR3: CSARDRAVAYEQYF

D: -
J: TRBJ2-7
size: few
V: TRBV7-8
DNA: TGTGCCAGCAGCCGAGGCGCCAGATCCTACGAGCAGTACTTC
CDR3: CASSRGARSYEQYF

D: -
J: TRBJ1-1
size: few
V: TRBV5-5
DNA: TGTGCCAGCAGCTTGGGGGGTTATAACACTGAAGCTTTCTTT
CDR3: CASSLGGYNTEAFF

D: -
J: TRBJ1-2
size: -
V: TRBV2
DNA: TGTGCCAGCAAGTACGGGGCGCGGGGCTACACCTTC
CDR3: CASKYGARGYTF

D: TRBD1
J: TRBJ1-2
size: few
V: TRBV10-3
DNA: TGTGCCATAAGACCGACAGGGGACTATGGCTACACCTTC
CDR3: CAIRPTGDYGYTF

D: TRBD2
J: TRBJ2-3
size: -
V: TRBV4-2
DNA: TGTGCCAGCAGCCCAGCGGGGGGGATCTCAGATACGCAGTATTTT
CDR3: CASSPAGGISDTQYF

D: -
J: TRBJ2-5
size: -
V: TRBV7-9
DNA: TGTGCCAGCAGCTTAGGAGGGACACCCCAAGAGACCCAGTACTTC
CDR3: CASSLGGTPQETQYF

D: -
J: TRBJ1-1
size: -
V: TRBV6-6
DNA: TGTGCCAGCAGTTACGTTGAGGGGGTTAAGGCTGAAGCTTTCTTT
CDR3: CASSYVEGVKAEAFF

D: -
J: TRBJ2-5
size: -
V: TRBV7-9
DNA: TGTGCCAGCAGCTCGGGGGCGGAGACCCAGTACTTC
CDR3: CASSSGAETQYF